A selection of T cell receptor beta chains follows, all from one sample in a study of T cell repertoires in cytomegalovirus infection. One entry per CDR3 protein, called by TCRdb with MiXCR from the reads. The data hold approximately 630,000 distinct CDR3 sequences, with less than 25% observed a single time. Sequencing was done on a sample of CD8+ T cells from PBMCs. Source of these receptors: a human donor in good health (CMV status not recorded). Some clones in this sample may be carry-over from other donors' samples. CDR3s include the opening cysteine and the closing phenylalanine or tryptophan. The D gene is left open where the match is weak. Some rows mark clone size as missing; the rest say once, few, many or name a class of expanded clone.

TGTGCCAGCGGGACTAGTCGGAGCTCCTACAATGAGCAGTTCTTC	CASGTSRSSYNEQFF	TRBJ2-1	-	TRBV14	TRBD2
TGTGCCAGCAGCTCCAGACCTGGAAACACCATATATTTT	CASSSRPGNTIYF	TRBJ1-3	few	TRBV5-4	-
TGTGCCAGCAGCCGGTTGGGACAGGGCCTAAGGTACTTC	CASSRLGQGLRYF	TRBJ2-7	-	TRBV14	TRBD1
TGTGCCAGCAGCTTGTCACAGGGGGGCGCTCCTAATGAAAAACTGTTTTTT	CASSLSQGGAPNEKLFF	TRBJ1-4	-	TRBV5-5	TRBD1
TGTGCCAGCAGTTACGGCCAAGAGACCCAGTACTTC	CASSYGQETQYF	TRBJ2-5	many	TRBV6-5	-
TGTGCCAGCAGTTACTCGAGTCCCCCCGGGGAGCTGTTTTTT	CASSYSSPPGELFF	TRBJ2-2	many	TRBV6-5	-
TGCGCCAGCAGCTTGGAGACTGACTGGACAGGCACTGAAGCTTTCTTT	CASSLETDWTGTEAFF	TRBJ1-1	-	TRBV5-1	TRBD1
TGTGCCAGCAGCTTAGGCCGAGGATCCGCTTCCTACAATGAGCAGTTCTTC	CASSLGRGSASYNEQFF	TRBJ2-1	few	TRBV7-4	-
TGCAGCGTCCCCGGACCGTTCACTGAAGCTTTCTTT	CSVPGPFTEAFF	TRBJ1-1	many	TRBV29-1	-
TGCAGTGCCCCACGACTAGCGGGGGGGGACACCGGGGAGCTGTTTTTT	CSAPRLAGGDTGELFF	TRBJ2-2	-	TRBV20-1	TRBD2
TGCAGTGCTAGCGAGGGGAGCTCTGGGGCCAACGTCCTGACTTTC	CSASEGSSGANVLTF	TRBJ2-6	-	TRBV20-1	-
TGTGCCAGCAGTTTAGGGGAACATCAGTACTTC	CASSLGEHQYF	TRBJ2-4	-	TRBV27	-
TGCGCCAGCAGCCAAGATCAGACCCCCGCGAACACTGAAGCTTTCTTT	CASSQDQTPANTEAFF	TRBJ1-1	-	TRBV4-3	-
TGTGCCAGCAGAACCGGGACTAGCCCCTTCAATGAGCAGTTCTTC	CASRTGTSPFNEQFF	TRBJ2-1	-	TRBV13	TRBD2
TGTGCCACCGTTGACAGGGGAGGCAATCAGCCCCAGCATTTT	CATVDRGGNQPQHF	TRBJ1-5	few	TRBV19	TRBD1
TGCAGCGTTGAAGATGATAATCAGCCCCAGCATTTT	CSVEDDNQPQHF	TRBJ1-5	few	TRBV29-1	-
TGTGCCAGCAGCCGGGGGAGCTCTGGAAACACCATATATTTT	CASSRGSSGNTIYF	TRBJ1-3	-	TRBV25-1	-
TGTGCCAGCAGCTCGCCCCCGGGACTAGCGACAGATACGCAGTATTTT	CASSSPPGLATDTQYF	TRBJ2-3	few	TRBV5-6	TRBD2
TGTGCCAGCAGCTTCCGAAAAAAGAGGACAGGGCCCGAGAGAGGGTCCTACAATGAGCAGTTCTTC	CASSFRKKRTGPERGSYNEQFF	TRBJ2-1	many	TRBV7-9	TRBD1
TGTGCCAGCAGCCCCCGGACTACCACAGATACGCAGTATTTT	CASSPRTTTDTQYF	TRBJ2-3	many	TRBV7-8	-
TGTGCCAGTAGTATAATAGTCGACACTGAAGCTTTCTTT	CASSIIVDTEAFF	TRBJ1-1	few	TRBV19	-
TGCAGCGTTAAATGGGGCACTGAAGCTTTCTTT	CSVKWGTEAFF	TRBJ1-1	few	TRBV29-1	-
TGTGCCATCAGTGAGTCTAGTTTCGGGGGGCTCGGAGTTGAGCAGTTCTTC	CAISESSFGGLGVEQFF	TRBJ2-1	-	TRBV10-3	-
TGTGCCAGCAGTTTGGGGACAGGGAGCTCCTACGAGCAGTACTTC	CASSLGTGSSYEQYF	TRBJ2-7	many	TRBV28	TRBD1
TGCAGTGCTAGTGACGGGGGGACTACTTACGAGACCTACGAGCAGTACTTC	CSASDGGTTYETYEQYF	TRBJ2-7	many	TRBV20-1	TRBD2
TGTACCAGCAGCGGGGGCCGGATGAGAATCTACAATGAGCAGTTCTTC	CTSSGGRMRIYNEQFF	TRBJ2-1	-	TRBV5-8	TRBD2
TGTGCCAGCAGTGAGTGGGGCGGCTATGGCTACACCTTC	CASSEWGGYGYTF	TRBJ1-2	-	TRBV25-1	-
TGTGCCAGCAGCTTAACGACCGGGTTTGGGGGTGAGCAGTACTTC	CASSLTTGFGGEQYF	TRBJ2-7	many	TRBV7-6	-